The 29 T cell receptor beta chains below were found in one sample sequenced in a study of cytomegalovirus exposure and HLA in healthy donors. Clones were sequenced by immunoSEQ multiplex PCR, and TCRdb holds only the in-frame ones, with some missing. The profile covers 220,000 or so clones, with around four fifths appearing a single time and 4.5% to 7% taken by the ten largest. What was sequenced was PBMCs. The receptors shown here come from a woman under 30 in good health and CMV-seronegative.

V is TRBV5-6 and J is TRBJ1-2, with D unresolved. Germline V lookup: CDR1 SGHDT, CDR2 YYEEEE. The CDR3 spans 13 residues. The V gene lost 0 bases and the J gene lost 3 bases, with 6 bases spanning the gap. The CDR3 loop reads CASSLAEYYGYTF. In DNA form, the CDR3 reads TGTGCCAGCAGCTTGGCAGAATACTATGGCTACACCTTC.

The rearrangement joins TRBV5-6 to TRBJ1-2; maybe TRBD1 (5 bases). This CDR3 contains 14 residues. The germline V gene has CDR1 SGHDT and CDR2 YYEEEE. Trimming left V 2 bases short and J 3 bases short, with 11 bases between. CDR3 protein: CASSFRGHDYGYTF. CDR3 coding DNA: TGTGCCAGCAGCTTTAGGGGCCACGACTATGGCTACACCTTC.

This clone was recorded once. V is TRBV7-8 and J is TRBJ2-5; D possibly corresponds to TRBD1 (6 bases). Trimming pared 4 bases from V and 2 bases from J, leaving 11 bases between. This CDR3 has 14 amino acids. Per germline, CDR1 SGHVS and CDR2 FQNEAQ. The CDR3 region is CASSWGRVQETQYF. Written as DNA, the CDR3 is TGTGCCAGCAGCTGGGGGCGGGTACAAGAGACCCAGTACTTC. Full variable domain (remainder filled in from reference TRBV7-8 and TRBJ2-5): GAGVSQSPRYKVAKRGQDVALRCDPISGHVSLFWYQQALGQGPEFLTYFQNEAQLDKSGLPSDRFFAERPEGSVSTLKIQRTQQEDSAVYLCASSWGRVQETQYFGPGTRLLVL.

The V call is TRBV6-5, the J call TRBJ1-5; TRBD1 is a possible D gene (5 bases). With 10 bases removed from V and 9 bases from J, the gap between germline ends came to 19 bases. Germline CDR1 and CDR2: MNHEY and SVGAGI. The CDR3 runs to 13 residues. CDR3 sequence reads: CATRRGGWAPQHF. DNA of the CDR3: TGTGCCACCCGGCGGGGGGGTTGGGCGCCCCAGCATTTT.

The chain carries TRBV28 and TRBJ1-5; a possible D gene is TRBD1 (6 bases). The germline V gene has CDR1 MDHEN and CDR2 SYDVKM. The CDR3 runs 13 residues. Trimming took off 6 bases at V and 3 bases at J, with 9 bases between the two ends. The CDR3 loop is CASSDRNNQPQHF. Here the CDR3 DNA reads TGTGCCAGCAGCGACAGGAACAATCAGCCCCAGCATTTT. Supplemented by reference TRBV28 and TRBJ1-5, the full variable domain reads DVKVTQSSRYLVKRTGEKVFLECVQDMDHENMFWYRQDPGLGLRLIYFSYDVKMKEKGDIPEGYSVSREKKERFSLILESASTNQTSMYLCASSDRNNQPQHFGDGTRLSIL.

The chain combines TRBV10-2 with TRBJ1-5, with TRBD1 as a possible D gene (5 bases). The V gene's germline CDR1 is WSHSY and CDR2 SAAADI. The CDR3 has 15 amino acids. V shed 0 bases and J shed 5 bases, with 11 bases lying between them. Here the CDR3 reads CASSESLLGDQPQHF. CDR3 sequence (DNA): TGCGCCAGCAGTGAGTCGTTGTTGGGGGATCAGCCCCAGCATTTT.

The chain combines TRBV7-3 with TRBJ2-1; D unresolved. The germline CDR1 and CDR2 sequences are SGHTA and FQGTGA. The V and J ends lost 5 bases and 0 bases respectively, with 17 bases between them. This CDR3 is built from 17 residues. CDR3 nucleotides: TGTGCCAGCAGCCCTAGACGAGCCTTGGGCTCCTACAATGAGCAGTTCTTC. As protein: CASSPRRALGSYNEQFF.

This sequence joins TRBV27 and TRBJ1-5; 8 bases are shared with TRBD1. Germline CDR1 MNHEY, CDR2 SMNVEV (reference sequence). The CDR3 is 15 residues long. Losses at the gene ends were 8 bases for V and 7 bases for J; bases not matched to a gene: 13. The CDR3 DNA reads TGTGCCAGCCGGCCGCTCGGACAGGGTTTCCAGCCCCAGCATTTT. Translated, it gives CASRPLGQGFQPQHF.

The genes are TRBV29-1 and TRBJ1-2; TRBD1 might be the D (6 bases). This CDR3 is built from 13 residues. Germline CDR1 reads SQVTM; CDR2 reads ANQGSEA. V was trimmed by 3 bases and J by 4 bases, leaving 12 bases between them. The CDR3 region is CSVDRGMGYGYTF. DNA for the CDR3: TGCAGCGTTGACAGGGGTATGGGCTATGGCTACACCTTC.

J is TRBJ2-1 and V is TRBV7-3, with D maybe TRBD1 (5 bases). The length of the CDR3 is 14 residues. Looked up from germline, CDR1 is SGHTA and CDR2 is FQGTGA. Trimming cost V 5 bases and J 5 bases, with 13 bases left between them. CDR3 loop: CASSPRKGNNEQFF. CDR3 in DNA: TGTGCCAGCAGCCCGCGGAAGGGGAACAATGAGCAGTTCTTC.

A remark on this clone: Other DNA sequences in the same sample also yield this CDR3. CDR3 in DNA: TGCAGTGCTGGGCAGGGGGCTGAAGCTTTCTTT. Translated: CSAGQGAEAFF. J is TRBJ1-1 and V is TRBV20-1, with 7 positions matching TRBD1. The CDR3 sequence is 11 residues long. The trim removed 5 bases at V and 6 bases at J, leaving 3 bases unmatched. Germline V CDR1 and CDR2: DFQATT, SNEGSKA (reference sequence).

The rearrangement links TRBV6-1 to TRBJ1-4, with D unresolved. V shed 4 bases and J shed 2 bases, with 5 bases lying between them. The V gene's germline CDR1 is MNHNS and CDR2 SASEGT. The CDR3 is made up of 13 amino acids. CDR3 sequence: CASSGSTNEKLFF. The CDR3 DNA reads as TGTGCCAGCAGTGGGAGTACTAATGAAAAACTGTTTTTT.

The chain has TRBV7-3 and TRBJ1-4; D remains unclear. With 5 bases removed from V and 0 bases from J, the gap between germline ends came to 19 bases. From germline, CDR1 is SGHTA and CDR2 FQGTGA. The CDR3 is 18 residues long. The CDR3 reads CASSTPPGFYATNEKLFF. CDR3 nucleotide sequence: TGTGCCAGCAGCACCCCACCGGGATTCTATGCAACTAATGAAAAACTGTTTTTT.

This rearrangement joins TRBV6-5 to TRBJ2-2, with TRBD2 matching 7 bases. J lost 5 bases, V lost 8 bases, and 8 bases had no gene match. The CDR3 is made up of 14 amino acids. Germline-derived CDR1 and CDR2 are MNHEY and SVGAGI. The CDR3 is CASRSGGTTGELFF. In DNA, the CDR3 is TGTGCCAGCCGTTCGGGGGGAACTACCGGGGAGCTGTTTTTT.

The genes are TRBV9 and TRBJ1-5; weak D call: TRBD1 (6 bases). From germline, CDR1 is SGDLS and CDR2 YYNGEE. V was pared by 3 bases and J by 5 bases, with 15 bases between. The CDR3 runs to 15 residues. The CDR3 nucleotides read TGTGCCAGCAGCGCCCTCGGGGGGCCGGATCAGCCCCAGCATTTT. The encoded protein is CASSALGGPDQPQHF.

This chain joins TRBV6-1 and TRBJ1-5; D remains unclear. Germline V gene data show CDR1 as MNHNS and CDR2 as SASEGT. This CDR3 region has 13 residues. Trimming removed 7 bases from V and 5 bases from J, with 12 bases in between. CDR3 residues: CASMGVTDQPQHF. The DNA for the CDR3 is TGTGCCAGCATGGGCGTCACTGATCAGCCCCAGCATTTT.

V is TRBV5-4 and J is TRBJ1-1, with 8 bases aligning to TRBD1. The V and J ends lost 4 bases and 8 bases, in that order; junction bases with no gene match: 4. The CDR3 runs 12 residues. Germline V gene lookup returns CDR1 SGHNT and CDR2 YYREEE (reference sequence). CDR3 protein: CASSPGQGEAFF. The CDR3 DNA is TGTGCCAGCAGCCCAGGACAGGGAGAAGCTTTCTTT. Drawing the rest from reference TRBV5-4 and TRBJ1-1, the complete variable domain is ETGVTQSPTHLIKTRGQQVTLRCSSQSGHNTVSWYQQALGQGPQFIFQYYREEENGRGNFPPRFSGLQFPNYSSELNVNALELDDSALYLCASSPGQGEAFFGQGTRLTVV.

The CDR3 here is CASSLLPSGGSYEQYF. For the CDR3, the DNA is TGCGCCAGCAGCTTACTTCCTAGCGGGGGGTCCTACGAGCAGTACTTC. The J gene is TRBJ2-7, the V gene TRBV5-1; the match to TRBD2 covers 11 bases. After removal of 2 bases from V and 1 base from J, the junction contained 5 bases not matched to a gene. The CDR3 is 16 amino acids. Germline assignment: CDR1 SGHRS and CDR2 YFSETQ.

This sequence joins TRBV4-1 and TRBJ1-1; no firm D call. V lost 0 bases and J 0 bases, leaving 11 bases between the germline ends. From germline, CDR1 is MGHRA and CDR2 YSYEKL. CDR3 length: 16 residues. The CDR3 region is CASSQDLRQLNTEAFF. DNA of the CDR3: TGCGCCAGCAGCCAAGATTTAAGGCAGTTGAACACTGAAGCTTTCTTT.

The chain has TRBV7-2 and TRBJ1-5, with D perhaps TRBD1 (6 bases). The germline V gene encodes CDR1 SGHTA and CDR2 FQGNSA. The CDR3 extends over 16 amino acids. V shed 5 bases and J shed 9 bases, with 23 bases lying between them. CDR3 nucleotide sequence: TGTGCCAGCAGCCTTTATGGGGGGCAGGGGATGTCGCCCCAGCATTTT. This translates into CASSLYGGQGMSPQHF.

The chain couples TRBV7-3 to TRBJ1-1; D is ambiguous. Between the trimmed V and J ends, which lost 3 bases and 7 bases, there was a span of 9 bases. The CDR3 runs 12 residues. Looked up from germline, CDR1 is SGHTA and CDR2 is FQGTGA. The CDR3 loop reads CASSFDGSEAFF. The CDR3 nucleotides are TGTGCCAGCAGCTTTGATGGCAGTGAAGCTTTCTTT.

The chain employs TRBV6-5 and TRBJ1-5, with D uncertain. The CDR3 is 12 amino acids. Germline CDR1 is MNHEY and CDR2 is SVGAGI. V was trimmed by 8 bases and J by 5 bases, leaving 10 bases between them. The CDR3 protein is CASASGDQPQHF. The CDR3 DNA reads TGTGCCAGCGCCTCGGGAGATCAGCCCCAGCATTTT.

The gene calls are TRBV19 and TRBJ1-2; no firm D call. Per the germline V gene, CDR1 is LNHDA and CDR2 is SQIVND (reference sequence). V lost 2 bases and J lost 2, with 6 bases in between. The CDR3 consists of 13 residues. The CDR3 DNA reads as TGTGCCAGTAGTATAACCGGAAACTATGGCTACACCTTC. It codes for CASSITGNYGYTF.

This sequence joins TRBV6-5 and TRBJ1-1; no firm D call. The CDR3 runs to 13 residues. V gave up 11 bases and J gave up 1 base, with 14 bases separating them. In germline, CDR1 is MNHEY, CDR2 SVGAGI. DNA of the CDR3: TGTGCCGTCCTACCGGCAGAGAACACTGAAGCTTTCTTT. Amino acid sequence: CAVLPAENTEAFF.

This clone is a singleton in its sample. The chain combines TRBV5-4 with TRBJ1-6; D is ambiguous. V lost 9 bases and J 0 bases, leaving 13 bases between the germline ends. CDR1 is SGHNT, CDR2 YYREEE, per germline (reference sequence). The CDR3 is 15 amino acids. CDR3 loop: CAITNLSSYNSPLHF. The CDR3 DNA is TGTGCCATCACGAACCTGAGCTCCTATAATTCACCCCTCCACTTT.

CDR3 loop: CASSSPGTSGSGGEQFF. The CDR3 bases are TGTGCCAGCAGCTCTCCCGGGACTAGCGGGAGTGGTGGTGAGCAGTTCTTC. V and J are TRBV7-9 and TRBJ2-1; 14 bases line up with TRBD2. After removal of 4 bases from V and 9 bases from J, the junction contained 11 bases not matched to a gene. The CDR3 runs 17 residues. Germline V CDR1 and CDR2: SEHNR, FQNEAQ (reference sequence).

Regarding this clone: The identical CDR3 is also encoded by other nucleotide sequences in the sample. J is TRBJ1-1 and V is TRBV6-1; D gene unclear. From germline, CDR1 is MNHNS and CDR2 SASEGT. The germline V and J ends were trimmed by 0 bases and 0 bases, with 8 bases remaining between them. The CDR3 spans 15 residues. DNA for the CDR3: TGTGCCAGCAGTGAAGCGCGCGGGATGAACACTGAAGCTTTCTTT. Amino acids: CASSEARGMNTEAFF.

The chain employs TRBV18 and TRBJ2-3, with D possibly TRBD2 on 6 matching bases. The CDR3 is 14 amino acids. Germline V gene lookup returns CDR1 KGHSH and CDR2 LQKENI. The V and J ends lost 8 bases and 4 bases respectively, with 16 bases between them. The CDR3 DNA is TGTGCCAGCGCAGACGGGAGAGGAGCAGATACGCAGTATTTT. Amino acids: CASADGRGADTQYF.

The V gene is TRBV10-2, the J gene TRBJ1-3; D may be TRBD1 (5 bases). CDR1 is WSHSY and CDR2 is SAAADI in the germline V gene. V dropped 2 bases and J dropped 7 bases, with 15 bases sitting between them. This CDR3 region has 15 residues. The CDR3 is CASSEQGQGSNTIYF. The CDR3 DNA follows: TGCGCCAGCAGTGAGCAGGGTCAGGGCTCGAACACCATATATTTT.